These 31 T cell receptor beta chains share one sample of origin, sequenced in a study of technical replicates of blood from several donors. Method: immunoSEQ multiplex PCR; TCRdb's copy keeps in-frame clones and lacks some. The sample holds about 81,000 clones, almost 96% seen once. The sample consisted of T cells isolated from PBMCs. The origin of the receptors is a human donor in good health.

V is TRBV19 and J is TRBJ1-2; D remains ambiguous. The length of the CDR3 is 15 residues. The V end was cut by 3 bases, the J end by 0 bases, with 11 bases between. The germline V gene encodes CDR1 LNHDA and CDR2 SQIVND (reference sequence). DNA of the CDR3: TGTGCCAGTAGTATCGCCCCGAACTCTAACTATGGCTACACCTTC. This codes for CASSIAPNSNYGYTF.

The chain combines TRBV9 with TRBJ1-1; 7 bases agree with TRBD1. The germline V gene encodes CDR1 SGDLS and CDR2 YYNGEE. This CDR3 contains 12 residues. V shed 2 bases, J shed 9 bases, and the junction held 4 bases outside the gene matches. The CDR3 nucleotides read TGTGCCAGCAGCGTGAACAGGGGAAAAGCTTTCTTT. Its protein is CASSVNRGKAFF. The complete variable domain, with remaining parts taken from reference TRBV9 and TRBJ1-1, reads DSGVTQTPKHLITATGQRVTLRCSPRSGDLSVYWYQQSLDQGLQFLIQYYNGEERAKGNILERFSAQQFPDLHSELNLSSLELGDSALYFCASSVNRGKAFFGQGTRLTVV.

The chain couples TRBV9 to TRBJ2-1; 11 nucleotides line up with TRBD2. Germline CDR1 is SGDLS and CDR2 is YYNGEE. The V gene end was trimmed by 3 bases and the J gene end by 10 bases; junction bases not matched to a gene: 6. This CDR3 has 14 residues. CDR3 residues: CASSAGLAAPEQFF. The CDR3 bases are TGTGCCAGCAGCGCGGGACTAGCGGCCCCGGAGCAGTTCTTC.

V gene TRBV5-1 combines with J gene TRBJ1-5; D may be TRBD1 (6 bases). V gave up 2 bases and J gave up 4 bases, with 10 bases separating them. The CDR3 runs to 14 residues. CDR1 is SGHRS, CDR2 YFSETQ, per germline. DNA for the CDR3: TGCGCCAGCAGCTTCTCAGGGGAGAATCAGCCCCAGCATTTT. Protein product: CASSFSGENQPQHF.

V is TRBV4-3 and J is TRBJ2-4, with 7 bases identical to TRBD1. The CDR3 contains 16 residues. Trimming removed 1 base from V and 0 bases from J; junction bases left unmatched: 3. Germline V CDR1 and CDR2: LGHNA, YSLEER. CDR3 protein: CASSQGTGLAKNIQYF. The CDR3 DNA sequence: TGCGCCAGCAGCCAAGGGACAGGTCTAGCCAAAAACATTCAGTACTTC.

The CDR3 here is CASSFQYREQYF. CDR3 bases: TGTGCCAGCAGCTTCCAGTACCGCGAGCAGTACTTC. The chain uses TRBV11-2 and TRBJ2-7; D unresolved. Looked up from germline, CDR1 is SGHAT and CDR2 is FQNNGV. V was shortened by 3 bases and J by 6 bases, with 9 bases between the two germline ends. The CDR3 is 12 residues long.

The CDR3 region is CASSPGLAVGEQFF. CDR3 coding DNA: TGTGCCAGCAGCCCGGGACTAGCGGTTGGTGAGCAGTTCTTC. J is TRBJ2-1 and V is TRBV9; 11 bases map to TRBD2. Germline-derived CDR1 and CDR2 are SGDLS and YYNGEE. CDR3 length: 14 amino acids. V lost 4 bases, J lost 9 bases, and 6 bases stayed unmatched.

This clone came up a few times. This chain links TRBV4-1 with TRBJ1-1; TRBD1 is a possible D gene (5 bases). The CDR3 length is 14 residues. V gave up 5 bases and J gave up 5 bases, with 15 bases separating them. Per the germline V gene, CDR1 is MGHRA and CDR2 is YSYEKL. The CDR3 loop is CASSEVAGRTEAFF. CDR3 in DNA: TGCGCCAGCAGCGAGGTTGCAGGGCGGACTGAAGCTTTCTTT.

V is TRBV7-8 and J is TRBJ1-2, with 10 bases that match TRBD1. The CDR3 has 15 residues. Germline trimming cut 1 base from V and 7 bases from J; bases unmatched to any gene: 6. Looked up from germline, CDR1 is SGHVS and CDR2 is FQNEAQ. In DNA form, the CDR3 reads TGTGCCAGCAGCTTAGTTAGGGGACAGGGGCTTGGCTACACCTTC. Its protein is CASSLVRGQGLGYTF.

This rearrangement joins TRBV30 to TRBJ2-5; maybe TRBD2 (6 bases). V was pared by 2 bases and J by 4 bases, with 14 bases between. The length of the CDR3 is 14 residues. CDR1 and CDR2 from the germline V gene are GTSNPN and SVGIG (reference sequence). The CDR3 loop is CAWSQLEGRETQYF. The CDR3, as DNA: TGTGCCTGGAGTCAACTGGAGGGAAGAGAGACCCAGTACTTC.

CDR3: CASSQDMAQALTGELFF. In DNA form, the CDR3 reads TGTGCCAGCAGCCAAGACATGGCACAGGCTCTCACCGGGGAGCTGTTTTTT. V usage is TRBV4-2 and J usage is TRBJ2-2, with D perhaps TRBD1 (5 bases). Looked up from germline, CDR1 is LGHNA and CDR2 is YNFKEQ. Trimming left V 0 bases short and J 4 bases short, with 15 bases between. This CDR3 is 17 amino acids long.

A remark on this clone: Relative to the germline gene, one junction end is altered; a read error may explain this. The chain links TRBV27 to TRBJ2-7, with D uncertain. The CDR3 spans 12 residues. Germline loops: CDR1 MNHEY, CDR2 SMNVEV (reference sequence). The CDR3 spells CASHRSPSKPLF. Here the CDR3 DNA reads TGTGCCAGCCACCGGAGCCCATCCAAACCCCTCTTC.

V and J are TRBV6-5 and TRBJ1-1, with D possibly TRBD1 on 5 matching bases. There are 15 residues in the CDR3. Germline V gene data show CDR1 as MNHEY and CDR2 as SVGAGI. The ends were cut back, 9 bases at V and 3 bases at J, with 20 bases in the middle. The CDR3 region is CAREKEGLGDTEAFF. DNA for the CDR3: TGTGCCAGAGAAAAGGAAGGTCTAGGGGACACTGAAGCTTTCTTT.

The V and J genes are TRBV9 and TRBJ1-2, with a tentative D call TRBD1 (5 bases). Trimming took 1 base from V and 5 from J, leaving 9 bases between them. The CDR3 extends over 13 amino acids. Germline V gives CDR1 SGDLS, CDR2 YYNGEE. CDR3 in DNA: TGTGCCAGCAGCGTACAAGACAGATATGGCTACACCTTC. Protein product: CASSVQDRYGYTF. The full variable domain, rest sourced from reference TRBV9 and TRBJ1-2, is DSGVTQTPKHLITATGQRVTLRCSPRSGDLSVYWYQQSLDQGLQFLIQYYNGEERAKGNILERFSAQQFPDLHSELNLSSLELGDSALYFCASSVQDRYGYTFGSGTRLTVV.

This rearrangement joins TRBV19 to TRBJ2-5, with TRBD2 matching 8 bases. The V gene's germline CDR1 is LNHDA and CDR2 SQIVND (reference sequence). The CDR3 is made up of 15 amino acids. Trimming took 4 bases from V and 5 from J; bases not matched to a gene: 9. The CDR3 loop is CASSTPPGGLETQYF. CDR3 nucleotides: TGTGCCAGTAGTACTCCCCCGGGGGGGTTGGAGACCCAGTACTTC.

This chain uses TRBV29-1 with TRBJ2-7; the match to TRBD2 covers 7 bases. CDR1 SQVTM and CDR2 ANQGSEA come from the germline V gene. The CDR3 totals 13 residues. V was clipped by 4 bases and J by 1 base; unmatched bases: 4. The CDR3 here is CSVVPSGSYEQYF. CDR3 bases: TGCAGCGTTGTGCCTAGCGGATCCTACGAGCAGTACTTC.

The chain carries TRBV6-5 and TRBJ1-2; the D gene is possibly TRBD1 (5 bases). Germline loops: CDR1 MNHEY, CDR2 SVGAGI. V lost 0 bases and J 5 bases, leaving 7 bases between the germline ends. This CDR3 spans 13 amino acids. The CDR3 region is CASSYSRQYGYTF. The DNA for the CDR3 is TGTGCCAGCAGTTACTCGAGACAGTATGGCTACACCTTC.

The gene calls are TRBV15 and TRBJ2-3; 10 bases agree with TRBD1. The CDR3 has 16 amino acids. The germline V gene encodes CDR1 LNHNV and CDR2 YYDKDF (reference sequence). The J segment lost 1 base and the V segment lost 4 bases, leaving 5 bases of the junction unmatched. The CDR3 DNA is TGTGCCACCAGCACCCGACAGGGGGCGGGCACAGATACGCAGTATTTT. Translation: CATSTRQGAGTDTQYF. The full variable domain, in which reference TRBV15 and TRBJ2-3 provide the parts outside the CDR3, is DAMVIQNPRYQVTQFGKPVTLSCSQTLNHNVMYWYQQKSSQAPKLLFHYYDKDFNNEADTPDNFQSRRPNTSFCFLDIRSPGLGDTAMYLCATSTRQGAGTDTQYFGPGTRLTVL.

CDR3 amino acids: CATSRTSFKTGGEQYF. The CDR3 coding sequence is TGTGCCACCAGCAGAACCTCTTTTAAGACAGGAGGCGAGCAGTACTTC. The rearrangement links TRBV15 to TRBJ2-7; maybe TRBD1 (6 bases). CDR3 length: 16 residues. Germline assignment: CDR1 LNHNV and CDR2 YYDKDF (reference sequence). The V and J ends lost 2 bases and 6 bases respectively, with 20 bases between them.

This sequence joins TRBV15 and TRBJ2-2; TRBD2 matches 8 bases. This CDR3 region has 14 residues. Trimming removed 8 bases from V and 6 bases from J; junction bases left unmatched: 8. Germline V gene data show CDR1 as LNHNV and CDR2 as YYDKDF (reference sequence). The CDR3 reads CATQGLDFSGELFF. The CDR3 nucleotides read TGTGCCACCCAGGGACTAGATTTCTCCGGGGAGCTGTTTTTT.

J is TRBJ1-5 and V is TRBV28; D is perhaps TRBD1 (6 bases). Trimming removed 2 bases from V and 4 bases from J, with 12 bases in between. Germline assignment: CDR1 MDHEN and CDR2 SYDVKM. This CDR3 has 15 residues. The CDR3 sequence: CASSLQQGDNQPQHF. As DNA, the CDR3 is TGTGCCAGCAGTTTACAACAGGGCGATAATCAGCCCCAGCATTTT. Together with reference TRBV28 and TRBJ1-5, the CDR3 gives the full variable domain: DVKVTQSSRYLVKRTGEKVFLECVQDMDHENMFWYRQDPGLGLRLIYFSYDVKMKEKGDIPEGYSVSREKKERFSLILESASTNQTSMYLCASSLQQGDNQPQHFGDGTRLSIL.

The chain combines TRBV5-8 with TRBJ2-4; D remains ambiguous. CDR3 length: 15 residues. Trimming cost V 2 bases and J 0 bases, with 9 bases left between them. Germline V gives CDR1 SGHTS, CDR2 YDEGEE. CDR3 loop: CASSFGRLAKNIQYF. The DNA for the CDR3 is TGTGCCAGCAGCTTTGGCAGACTAGCCAAAAACATTCAGTACTTC.

J is TRBJ2-6 and V is TRBV11-1; TRBD2 aligns across 7 bases. The CDR3 loop spans 14 amino acids. V gave up 3 bases and J gave up 10 bases; unmatched junction bases: 6. Per germline, CDR1 SGHAT and CDR2 FQDESV (reference sequence). The CDR3 nucleotides read TGTGCCAGCAGCTTTCCCGGGACTACTAACGTCCTGACTTTC. Translating it yields CASSFPGTTNVLTF.

The V and J genes are TRBV25-1 and TRBJ2-1; 11 bases are shared with TRBD2. CDR1 and CDR2 from the germline V gene are MGHDK and SYGVNS. The V segment lost 10 bases and the J segment 5 bases; nucleotides outside the gene matches: 7. The CDR3 spans 14 residues. The CDR3 nucleotides read TGTGCCACCTTTGGGACTAGCGGCCACAATGAGCAGTTCTTC. It translates to CATFGTSGHNEQFF.

The gene calls are TRBV19 and TRBJ2-7, with 14 nucleotides matching TRBD2. The CDR3 has 16 amino acids. Trimming at V came to 4 bases and at J to 5 bases, leaving 7 bases not matched to a gene. CDR1 is LNHDA and CDR2 is SQIVND in the germline V gene (reference sequence). The CDR3 sequence: CASSSPGTSGSHEQYF. For the CDR3, the DNA is TGTGCCAGTAGTAGCCCTGGGACTAGCGGGAGCCACGAGCAGTACTTC.

CDR3 in amino acids: CASSEQDSNQPQHF. CDR3 coding DNA: TGTGCCAGCAGTGAACAGGATAGCAATCAGCCCCAGCATTTT. This chain uses TRBV6-1 with TRBJ1-5, with unresolved D. Trimming shortened V by 2 bases and J by 0 bases, and 5 bases separated the two germline ends. The CDR3 sequence is 14 residues long. From germline, CDR1 is MNHNS and CDR2 SASEGT.

The CDR3 region is CASSPEGALNEKLFF. CDR3 nucleotide sequence: TGTGCCAGCTCACCAGAAGGGGCGCTTAATGAAAAACTGTTTTTT. J is TRBJ1-4 and V is TRBV18; D may be TRBD1 (5 bases). Trimming shortened V by 2 bases and J by 4 bases, and 11 bases separated the two germline ends. The germline V gene has CDR1 KGHSH and CDR2 LQKENI. This CDR3 spans 15 amino acids. The full variable domain, in which reference TRBV18 and TRBJ1-4 provide the parts outside the CDR3, is NAGVMQNPRHLVRRRGQEARLRCSPMKGHSHVYWYRQLPEEGLKFMVYLQKENIIDESGMPKERFSAEFPKEGPSILRIQQVVRGDSAAYFCASSPEGALNEKLFFGSGTQLSVL.

J is TRBJ2-2 and V is TRBV27; a possible D gene is TRBD1 (5 bases). V lost 5 bases, J lost 4 bases, and 14 bases lay in between. This CDR3 region has 15 residues. Germline V lookup: CDR1 MNHEY, CDR2 SMNVEV (reference sequence). This CDR3 is CASSPWGTPTGELFF. CDR3 coding DNA: TGTGCCAGCAGTCCTTGGGGCACCCCCACCGGGGAGCTGTTTTTT.

This chain connects TRBV7-9 to TRBJ2-3; 8 bases are a match to TRBD2. This CDR3 region has 16 residues. V was clipped by 4 bases and J by 6 bases; unmatched bases: 12. Looked up from germline, CDR1 is SEHNR and CDR2 is FQNEAQ (reference sequence). The CDR3 loop is CASSSGTSLVVDTQYF. The DNA for the CDR3 is TGTGCCAGCAGCTCCGGGACTAGTTTAGTTGTGGATACGCAGTATTTT.

The chain uses TRBV11-2 and TRBJ1-5; 12 positions match TRBD1. In germline, CDR1 is SGHAT, CDR2 FQNNGV. V lost 5 bases, J lost 7 bases, and 9 bases stayed unmatched. The CDR3 has 16 residues. In nucleotides, the CDR3 is TGTGCCAGCAGCCAAAACGTCGGGACAGGGGGCCAGCCCCAGCATTTT. Amino acids: CASSQNVGTGGQPQHF.

This chain joins TRBV4-1 and TRBJ2-2; D might be TRBD1 (6 bases). This CDR3 region has 18 residues. Germline CDR1 MGHRA, CDR2 YSYEKL. V dropped 8 bases and J dropped 5 bases, with 27 bases sitting between them. CDR3 sequence: CASRRQVGASVGTGELFF. In DNA form, the CDR3 reads TGCGCCAGCCGGAGACAGGTGGGGGCCTCTGTAGGAACCGGGGAGCTGTTTTTT.